This TCR beta chain was retrieved from a study of T cell therapy after organ transplantation. Study-level information: Up to 6 doses were given at 2-week intervals. CMV-specific T cells, median 1.92 x 10^8, were given as 2 to 6 intravenous infusions.

Sequencing was performed with immunoSEQ multiplex PCR; in TCRdb, only in-frame clones are kept and a portion is missing. The sample yields 40,000 to 60,000 clones, approximately 94% seen once. Trimming pared 5 bases from V and 2 bases from J, leaving 10 bases between. CDR3 length: 12 residues. Germline CDR1 is GTSNPN and CDR2 is SVGIG (reference sequence). Patients were solid-organ transplant recipients with drug-resistant or recurrent cytomegalovirus. Regarding this clone: The antigen is not known.

This clonotype was sampled from a human patient who had received a solid organ transplant and had CMV disease. The chain couples TRBV30 to TRBJ2-7; D not resolved. The material sequenced was CD8+ T cells from blood, taken before autologous CMV-specific T cell therapy. In DNA form, the CDR3 reads TGTGCCTGGGCAGACCTGGCCTACGAGCAGTACTTC. Amino acid sequence: CAWADLAYEQYF.